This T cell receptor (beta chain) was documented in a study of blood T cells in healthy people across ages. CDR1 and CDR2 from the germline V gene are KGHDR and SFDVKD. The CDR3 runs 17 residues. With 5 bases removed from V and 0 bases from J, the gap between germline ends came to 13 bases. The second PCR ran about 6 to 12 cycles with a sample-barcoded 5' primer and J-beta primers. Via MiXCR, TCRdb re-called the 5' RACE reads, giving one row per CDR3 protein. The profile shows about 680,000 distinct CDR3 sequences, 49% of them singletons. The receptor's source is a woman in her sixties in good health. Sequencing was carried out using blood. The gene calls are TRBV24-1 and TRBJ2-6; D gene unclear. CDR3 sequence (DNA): TGTGCCACCAGTGCGAGAACACCCAGCTCTGGGGCCAACGTCCTGACTTTC. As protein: CATSARTPSSGANVLTF.